This T cell receptor (beta chain) was captured in a study of cytomegalovirus exposure and HLA in healthy donors. This clone was seen only a few times. Both 60 Vbeta primers and 13 Jbeta primers went into the PCR. Profiled with immunoSEQ multiplex PCR; TCRdb holds only in-frame clones, not every one. The table has over 150,000 clones, 70% to 85% seen once; the top ten hold more than 3%. CDR1 is SGHRS, CDR2 YFSETQ, per germline. The trim removed 2 bases at V and 7 bases at J, leaving 4 bases unmatched. The CDR3 totals 15 residues. Sequencing was done on a sample of PBMCs. The chain combines TRBV5-1 with TRBJ1-6; 9 bases fit TRBD1. The sequence came from a woman in her fifties or sixties in good health and CMV-seropositive. The CDR3 DNA is TGCGCCAGCAGCTTCGTGGGGACAGGGAATTCACCCCTCCACTTT. This sequence encodes CASSFVGTGNSPLHF.